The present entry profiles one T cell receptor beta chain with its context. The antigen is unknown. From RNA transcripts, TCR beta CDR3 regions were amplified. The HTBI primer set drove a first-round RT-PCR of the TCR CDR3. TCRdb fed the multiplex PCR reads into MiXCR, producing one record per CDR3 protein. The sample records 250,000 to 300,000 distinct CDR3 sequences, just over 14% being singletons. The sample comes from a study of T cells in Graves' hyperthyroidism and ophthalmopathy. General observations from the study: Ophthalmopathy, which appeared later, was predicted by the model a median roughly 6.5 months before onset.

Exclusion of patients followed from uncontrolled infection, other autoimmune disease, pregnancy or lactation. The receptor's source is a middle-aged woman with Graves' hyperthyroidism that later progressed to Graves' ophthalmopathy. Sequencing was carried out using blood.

For the CDR3, the DNA is TGTGCCAGCAGCGGACAGGATTATTGGGATGGCTACACCTTC. It specifies CASSGQDYWDGYTF. V gene TRBV2 combines with J gene TRBJ1-2, with 7 bases matching TRBD1. The V gene's germline CDR1 is SNHLY and CDR2 FYNNEI. The CDR3 is 14 residues long. Trimming at V came to 6 bases and at J to 6 bases, leaving 10 bases not matched to a gene.